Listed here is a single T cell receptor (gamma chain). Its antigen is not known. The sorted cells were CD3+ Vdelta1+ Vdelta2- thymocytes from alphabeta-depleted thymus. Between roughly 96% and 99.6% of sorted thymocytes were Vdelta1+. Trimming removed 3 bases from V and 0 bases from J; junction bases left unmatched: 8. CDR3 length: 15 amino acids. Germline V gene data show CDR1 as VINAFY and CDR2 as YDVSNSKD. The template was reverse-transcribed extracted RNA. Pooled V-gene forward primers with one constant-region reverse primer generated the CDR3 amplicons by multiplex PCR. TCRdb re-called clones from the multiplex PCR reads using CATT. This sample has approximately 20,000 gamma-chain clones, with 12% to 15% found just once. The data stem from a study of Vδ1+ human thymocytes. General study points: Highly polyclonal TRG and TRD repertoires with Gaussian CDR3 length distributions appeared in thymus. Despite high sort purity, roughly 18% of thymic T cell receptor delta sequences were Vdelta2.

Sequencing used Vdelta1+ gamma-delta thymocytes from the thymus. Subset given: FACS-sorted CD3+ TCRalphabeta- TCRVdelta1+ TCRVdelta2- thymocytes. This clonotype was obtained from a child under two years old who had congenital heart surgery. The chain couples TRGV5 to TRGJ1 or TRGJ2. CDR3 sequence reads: CATWDSNSNYYKKLF. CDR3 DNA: TGTGCCACCTGGGACTCTAATTCGAATTATTATAAGAAACTCTTT.